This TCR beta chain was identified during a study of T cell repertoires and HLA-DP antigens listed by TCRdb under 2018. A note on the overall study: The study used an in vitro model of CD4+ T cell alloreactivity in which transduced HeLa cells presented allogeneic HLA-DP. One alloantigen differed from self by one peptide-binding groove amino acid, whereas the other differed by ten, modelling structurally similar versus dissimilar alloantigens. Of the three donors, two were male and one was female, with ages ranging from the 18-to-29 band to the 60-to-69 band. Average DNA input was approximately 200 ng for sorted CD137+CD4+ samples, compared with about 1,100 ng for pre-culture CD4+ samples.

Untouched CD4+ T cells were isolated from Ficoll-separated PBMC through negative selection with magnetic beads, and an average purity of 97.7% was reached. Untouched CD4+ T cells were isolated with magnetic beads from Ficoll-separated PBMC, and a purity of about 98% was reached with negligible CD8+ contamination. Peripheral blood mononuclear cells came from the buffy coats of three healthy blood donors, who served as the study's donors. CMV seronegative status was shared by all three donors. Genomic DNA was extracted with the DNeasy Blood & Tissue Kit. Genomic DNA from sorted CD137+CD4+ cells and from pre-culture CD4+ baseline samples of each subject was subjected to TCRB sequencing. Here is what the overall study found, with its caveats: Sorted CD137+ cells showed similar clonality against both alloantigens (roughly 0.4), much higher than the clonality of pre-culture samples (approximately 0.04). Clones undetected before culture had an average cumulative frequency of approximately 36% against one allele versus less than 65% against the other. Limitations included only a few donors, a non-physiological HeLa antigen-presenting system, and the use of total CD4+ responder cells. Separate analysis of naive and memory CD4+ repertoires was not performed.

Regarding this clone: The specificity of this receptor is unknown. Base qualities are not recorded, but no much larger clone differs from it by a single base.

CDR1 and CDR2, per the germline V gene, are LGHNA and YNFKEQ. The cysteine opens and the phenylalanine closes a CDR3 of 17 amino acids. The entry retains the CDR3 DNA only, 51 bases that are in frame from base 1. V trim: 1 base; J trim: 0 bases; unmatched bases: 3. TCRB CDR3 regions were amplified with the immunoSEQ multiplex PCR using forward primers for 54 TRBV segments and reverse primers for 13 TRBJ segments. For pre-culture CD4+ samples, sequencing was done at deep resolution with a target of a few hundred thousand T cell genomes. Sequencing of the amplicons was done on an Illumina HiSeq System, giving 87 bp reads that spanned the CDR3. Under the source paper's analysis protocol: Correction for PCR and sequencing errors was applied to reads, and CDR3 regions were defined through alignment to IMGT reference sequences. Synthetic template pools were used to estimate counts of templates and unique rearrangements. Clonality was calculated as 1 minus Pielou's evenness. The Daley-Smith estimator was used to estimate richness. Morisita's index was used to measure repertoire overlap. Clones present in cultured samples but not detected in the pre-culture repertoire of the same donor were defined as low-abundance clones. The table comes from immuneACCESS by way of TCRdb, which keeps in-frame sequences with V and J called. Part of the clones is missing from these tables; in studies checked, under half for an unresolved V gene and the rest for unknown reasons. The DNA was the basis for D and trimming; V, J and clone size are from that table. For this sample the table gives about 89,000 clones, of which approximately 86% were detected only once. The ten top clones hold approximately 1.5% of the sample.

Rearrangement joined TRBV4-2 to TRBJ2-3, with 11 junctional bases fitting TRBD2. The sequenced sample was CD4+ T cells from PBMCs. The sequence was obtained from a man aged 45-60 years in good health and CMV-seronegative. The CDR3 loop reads CASSQGPSGGSTDTQYF. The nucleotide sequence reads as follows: TGTGCCAGCAGCCAAGGGCCTAGCGGGGGGAGCACAGATACGCAGTATTTT.